A selection of T cell receptor beta chains follows, all from one sample in a study of beta chain features in type 1 diabetes. Clones were read by immunoSEQ multiplex PCR, and TCRdb kept only the in-frame ones, dropping some. The sample consists of about 260,000 clones, about 20% of them appearing once. Material: naive CD4+ T cells from blood. The receptors shown here come from a woman in her 40s with type 1 diabetes. Both conserved end residues are part of each CDR3. D genes are given only for firm matches.

TRBV30,-,TRBJ1-2,CAWSVRLVYTF
TRBV11-1,TRBD1,TRBJ2-1,CASTRGQYNEQFF
TRBV7-3,-,TRBJ2-1,CASSLTRLPDNEQFF
TRBV30,-,TRBJ2-5,CAWGDLSDQYQETQYF
TRBV9,TRBD2,TRBJ2-5,CASSVGLASQETQYF
TRBV7-9,TRBD1,TRBJ1-2,CASTAQGPGTEGYTF
TRBV11-3,TRBD2,TRBJ2-1,CASSLDSFSSGSEQFF
TRBV9,TRBD1,TRBJ1-1,CASNQGGTEAFF
TRBV6-5,TRBD2,TRBJ2-1,CASSYPGLPYNEQFF
TRBV29-1,-,TRBJ2-5,CSVGPAIQETQYF
TRBV7-2,-,TRBJ1-5,CASSGAGVWQPQHF
TRBV28,TRBD1,TRBJ2-6,CASRGQGRPGWGANVLTF
TRBV2,-,TRBJ1-1,CASSAAEGVGTEAFF
TRBV4-3,-,TRBJ1-5,CASSQVLAQPQHF
TRBV10-3,TRBD2,TRBJ2-1,CAISEGTSRNEQFF
TRBV9,-,TRBJ1-4,CASSGGQRNEKLFF
TRBV7-2,TRBD1,TRBJ1-1,CASSLTGVQNTEAFF
TRBV28,-,TRBJ2-3,CASRSGLPTDTQYF
TRBV5-4,-,TRBJ1-1,CASSLNLDIAITEAFF
TRBV15,-,TRBJ2-7,CATSRGGGGMDEQYF
TRBV5-1,-,TRBJ2-2,CASSWTANTGELFF
TRBV11-3,TRBD1,TRBJ1-1,CASSQGQGRGRTEAFF
TRBV19,-,TRBJ2-1,CASSIRDNEQFF
TRBV28,TRBD2,TRBJ2-5,CASTPGGAQETQYF
TRBV25-1,TRBD2,TRBJ2-1,CASSEGRGGDEQFF
TRBV10-3,TRBD1,TRBJ2-6,CAIHPQGAAGANVLTF
TRBV7-3,-,TRBJ1-1,CASSPGHQNTEAFF
TRBV4-1,-,TRBJ2-5,CASSQGGVSGGETQYF
TRBV25-1,TRBD1,TRBJ2-5,CASSEGQGHRETQYF
TRBV5-4,TRBD2,TRBJ2-5,CASSFRGGRETQYF
TRBV6-6,-,TRBJ2-2,CASNGRQTGELFF
TRBV7-2,TRBD1,TRBJ1-2,CASSSVGTGGWVVGYTF